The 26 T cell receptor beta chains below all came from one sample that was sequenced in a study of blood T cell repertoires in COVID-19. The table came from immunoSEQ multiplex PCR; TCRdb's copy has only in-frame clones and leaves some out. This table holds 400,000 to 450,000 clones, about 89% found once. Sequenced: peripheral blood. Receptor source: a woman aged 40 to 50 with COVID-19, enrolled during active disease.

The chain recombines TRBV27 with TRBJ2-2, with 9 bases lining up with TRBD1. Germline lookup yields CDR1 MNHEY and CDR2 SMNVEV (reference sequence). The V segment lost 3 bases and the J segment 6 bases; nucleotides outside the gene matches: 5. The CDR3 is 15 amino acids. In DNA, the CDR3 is TGTGCCAGCAGTTTGGGGACAGGGACGTCCGGGGAGCTGTTTTTT. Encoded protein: CASSLGTGTSGELFF.

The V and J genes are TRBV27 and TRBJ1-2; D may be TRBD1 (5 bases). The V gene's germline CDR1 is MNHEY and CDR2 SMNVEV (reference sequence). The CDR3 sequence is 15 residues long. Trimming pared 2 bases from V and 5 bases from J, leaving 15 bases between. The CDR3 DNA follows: TGTGCCAGCAGTTTAGGGGCGGAAGGCAGATATGGCTACACCTTC. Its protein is CASSLGAEGRYGYTF.

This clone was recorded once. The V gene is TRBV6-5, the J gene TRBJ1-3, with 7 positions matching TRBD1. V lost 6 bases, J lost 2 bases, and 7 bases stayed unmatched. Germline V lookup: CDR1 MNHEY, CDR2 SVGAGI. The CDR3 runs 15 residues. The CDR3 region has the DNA TGTGCCAGCAGAAAACAGGGGATTGCTGGAAACACCATATATTTT. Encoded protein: CASRKQGIAGNTIYF.

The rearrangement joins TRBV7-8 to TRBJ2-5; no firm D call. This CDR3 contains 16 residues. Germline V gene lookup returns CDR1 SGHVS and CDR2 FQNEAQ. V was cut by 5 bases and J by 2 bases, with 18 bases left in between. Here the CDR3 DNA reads TGTGCCAGCAGCCCAGGTCCCGGCTGGGCGCAAGAGACCCAGTACTTC. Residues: CASSPGPGWAQETQYF. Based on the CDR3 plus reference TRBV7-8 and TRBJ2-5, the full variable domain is GAGVSQSPRYKVAKRGQDVALRCDPISGHVSLFWYQQALGQGPEFLTYFQNEAQLDKSGLPSDRFFAERPEGSVSTLKIQRTQQEDSAVYLCASSPGPGWAQETQYFGPGTRLLVL.

The CDR3, as DNA: TGTGCAAGTCGCTTAGCGTTGGCCAGGGAGGCTGGCTACACCTTC. The encoded protein is CASRLALAREAGYTF. The chain links TRBV12-2 to TRBJ1-2. TRBV12-2 corresponds to a pseudogene. CDR3 length: 15 residues.

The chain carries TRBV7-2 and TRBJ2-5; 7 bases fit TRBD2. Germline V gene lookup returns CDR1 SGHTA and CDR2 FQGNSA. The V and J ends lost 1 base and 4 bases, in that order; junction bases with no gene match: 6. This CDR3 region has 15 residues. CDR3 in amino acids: CASSLEGRGGETQYF. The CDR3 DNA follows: TGTGCCAGCAGCTTAGAGGGGCGCGGGGGAGAGACCCAGTACTTC.

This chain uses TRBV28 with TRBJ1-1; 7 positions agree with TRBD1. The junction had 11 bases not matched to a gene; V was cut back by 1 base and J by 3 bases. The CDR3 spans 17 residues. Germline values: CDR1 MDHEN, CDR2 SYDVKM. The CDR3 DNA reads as TGTGCCAGCAGTTTATTACTCCCAGGGGGAAAGGACACTGAAGCTTTCTTT. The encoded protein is CASSLLLPGGKDTEAFF.

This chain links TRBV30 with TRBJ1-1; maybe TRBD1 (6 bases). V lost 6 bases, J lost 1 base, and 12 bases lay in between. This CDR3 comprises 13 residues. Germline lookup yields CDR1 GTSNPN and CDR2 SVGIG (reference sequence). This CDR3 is CACDRLRNTEAFF. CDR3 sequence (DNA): TGTGCCTGCGACAGGTTAAGGAACACTGAAGCTTTCTTT.

The CDR3 sequence: CATSAGQGSGYTF. In nucleotides, the CDR3 is TGTGCCACCAGTGCGGGACAGGGGTCTGGCTACACCTTC. V is TRBV24-1 and J is TRBJ1-2; 10 bases align to TRBD1. From germline, CDR1 is KGHDR and CDR2 SFDVKD. This CDR3 is built from 13 residues. J lost 7 bases, V lost 5 bases, and 3 bases had no gene match.

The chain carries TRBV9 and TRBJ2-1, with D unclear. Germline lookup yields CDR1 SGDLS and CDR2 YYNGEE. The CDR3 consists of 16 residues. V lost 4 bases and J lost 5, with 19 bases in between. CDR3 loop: CASSTPSVHAHNEQFF. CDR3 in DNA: TGTGCCAGCAGCACTCCTAGTGTCCACGCTCACAATGAGCAGTTCTTC.

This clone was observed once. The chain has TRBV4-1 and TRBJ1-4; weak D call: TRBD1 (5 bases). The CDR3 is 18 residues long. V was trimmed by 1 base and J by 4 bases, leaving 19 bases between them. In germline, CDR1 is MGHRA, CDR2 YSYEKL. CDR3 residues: CASSQGPRVNGGNEKLFF. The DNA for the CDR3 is TGCGCCAGCAGCCAAGGACCCCGGGTGAACGGGGGTAATGAAAAACTGTTTTTT.

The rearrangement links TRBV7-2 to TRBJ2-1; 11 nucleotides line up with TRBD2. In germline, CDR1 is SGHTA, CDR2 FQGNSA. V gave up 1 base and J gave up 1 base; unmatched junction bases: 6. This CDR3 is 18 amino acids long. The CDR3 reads CASSLVSGGAFSYNEQFF. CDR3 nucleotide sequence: TGTGCCAGCAGCTTAGTTAGCGGGGGGGCCTTTTCCTACAATGAGCAGTTCTTC.

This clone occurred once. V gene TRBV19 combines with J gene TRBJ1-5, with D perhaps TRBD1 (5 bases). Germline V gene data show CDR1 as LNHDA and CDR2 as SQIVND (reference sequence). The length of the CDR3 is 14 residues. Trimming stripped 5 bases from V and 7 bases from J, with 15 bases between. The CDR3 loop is CASSVPQGHQPQHF. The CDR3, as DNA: TGTGCCAGTAGTGTCCCCCAGGGCCACCAGCCCCAGCATTTT.

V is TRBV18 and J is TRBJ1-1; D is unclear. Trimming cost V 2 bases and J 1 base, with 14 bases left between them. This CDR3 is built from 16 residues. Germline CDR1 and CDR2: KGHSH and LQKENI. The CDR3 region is CASSPGPLSSNTEAFF. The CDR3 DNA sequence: TGTGCCAGCTCACCAGGCCCGCTGTCGTCGAACACTGAAGCTTTCTTT.

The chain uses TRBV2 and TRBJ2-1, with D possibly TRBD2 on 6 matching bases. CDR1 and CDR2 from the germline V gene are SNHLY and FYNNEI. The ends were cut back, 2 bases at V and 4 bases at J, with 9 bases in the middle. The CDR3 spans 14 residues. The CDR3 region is CASSEIRGYNEQFF. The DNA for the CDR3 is TGTGCCAGCAGTGAAATCCGGGGGTACAATGAGCAGTTCTTC.

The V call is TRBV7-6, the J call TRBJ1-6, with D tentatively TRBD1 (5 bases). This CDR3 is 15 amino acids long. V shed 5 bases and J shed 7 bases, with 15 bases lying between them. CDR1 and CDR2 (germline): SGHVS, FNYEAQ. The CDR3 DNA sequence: TGTGCCAGCAGCCCCCGCGGGGGGAGCAATTCACCCCTCCACTTT. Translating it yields CASSPRGGSNSPLHF.

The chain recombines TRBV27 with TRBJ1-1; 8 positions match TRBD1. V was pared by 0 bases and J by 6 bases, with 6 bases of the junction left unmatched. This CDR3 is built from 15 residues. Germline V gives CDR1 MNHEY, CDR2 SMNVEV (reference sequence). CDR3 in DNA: TGTGCCAGCAGTTTATCGGACAGGGTTAACGCTGAAGCTTTCTTT. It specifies CASSLSDRVNAEAFF.

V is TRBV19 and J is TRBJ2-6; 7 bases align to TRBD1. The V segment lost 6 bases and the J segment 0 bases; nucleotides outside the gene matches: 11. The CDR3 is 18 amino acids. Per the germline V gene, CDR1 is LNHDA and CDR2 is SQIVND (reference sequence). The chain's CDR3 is CASSRTGTESSGANVLTF. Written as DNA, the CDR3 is TGTGCCAGTAGCCGAACCGGGACAGAGAGCTCTGGGGCCAACGTCCTGACTTTC.

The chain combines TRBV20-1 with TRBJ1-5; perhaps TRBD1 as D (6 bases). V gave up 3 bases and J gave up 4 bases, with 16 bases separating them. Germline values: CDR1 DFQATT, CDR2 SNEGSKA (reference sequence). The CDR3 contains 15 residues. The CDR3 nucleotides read TGCAGTGCTAGTGAATCTAGGACAGAAAATCAGCCCCAGCATTTT. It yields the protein CSASESRTENQPQHF.

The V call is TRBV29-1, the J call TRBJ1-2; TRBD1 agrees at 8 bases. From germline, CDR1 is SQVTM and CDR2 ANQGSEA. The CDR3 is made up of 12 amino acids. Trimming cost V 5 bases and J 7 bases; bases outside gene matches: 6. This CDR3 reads CSVTTGESGYTF. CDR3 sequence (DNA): TGCAGCGTTACGACAGGGGAAAGTGGCTACACCTTC.

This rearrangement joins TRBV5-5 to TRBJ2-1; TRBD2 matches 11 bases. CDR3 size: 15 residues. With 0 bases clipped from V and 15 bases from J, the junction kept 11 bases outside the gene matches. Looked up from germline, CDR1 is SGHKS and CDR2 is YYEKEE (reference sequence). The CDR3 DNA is TGTGCCAGCAGCTTGGGCCTAGCGGGGGGTCCAGGGTTGTTCTTC. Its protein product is CASSLGLAGGPGLFF.

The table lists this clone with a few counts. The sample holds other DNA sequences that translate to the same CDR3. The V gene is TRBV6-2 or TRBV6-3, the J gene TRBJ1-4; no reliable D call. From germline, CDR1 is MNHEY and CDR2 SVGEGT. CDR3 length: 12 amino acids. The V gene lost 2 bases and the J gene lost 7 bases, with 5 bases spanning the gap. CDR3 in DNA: TGTGCCAGCAGTTACGGAGGTGAAAAACTGTTTTTT. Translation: CASSYGGEKLFF.

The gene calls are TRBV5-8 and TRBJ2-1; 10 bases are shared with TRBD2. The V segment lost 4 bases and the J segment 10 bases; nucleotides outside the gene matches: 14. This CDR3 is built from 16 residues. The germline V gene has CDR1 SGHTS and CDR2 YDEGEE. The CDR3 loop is CASSPKAGGALGEQFF. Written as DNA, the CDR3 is TGTGCCAGCAGCCCGAAAGCGGGGGGGGCCCTTGGGGAGCAGTTCTTC. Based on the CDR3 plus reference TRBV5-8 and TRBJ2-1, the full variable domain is EAGVTQSPTHLIKTRGQQATLRCSPISGHTSVYWYQQALGLGLQFLLWYDEGEERNRGNFPPRFSGRQFPNYSSELNVNALELEDSALYLCASSPKAGGALGEQFFGPGTRLTVL.

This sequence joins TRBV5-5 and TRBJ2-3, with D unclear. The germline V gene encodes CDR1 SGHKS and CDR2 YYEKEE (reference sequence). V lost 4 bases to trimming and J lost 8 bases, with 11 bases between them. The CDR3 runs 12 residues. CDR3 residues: CASSETQVTQYF. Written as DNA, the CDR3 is TGTGCCAGCAGCGAAACCCAGGTTACGCAGTATTTT.

The CDR3 nucleotides are TGTGCCAGCAGCCAAGATAGTCTAGGCCCCGGATCCTACGAGCAGTACTTC. Its translation: CASSQDSLGPGSYEQYF. The chain uses TRBV3-1 (or the pseudogene TRBV3-2) and TRBJ2-7, with D unclear. The CDR3 is 17 residues long. V lost 0 bases and J lost 1, with 16 bases in between. Germline CDR1 reads LGHDT; CDR2 reads YNNKEL (reference sequence).

This chain's CDR3 is CASRGPYNEQFF. DNA of the CDR3: TGTGCCAGCAGGGGGCCCTACAATGAGCAGTTCTTC. The chain links TRBV7-9 to TRBJ2-1; the D gene is possibly TRBD1 (5 bases). Germline V gives CDR1 SEHNR, CDR2 FQNEAQ (reference sequence). With 6 bases removed from V and 2 bases from J, the gap between germline ends came to 5 bases. The CDR3 is made up of 12 amino acids.